A selection of T cell receptor beta chains follows, all from one sample in a study of blood T cell repertoires in COVID-19. The assay was immunoSEQ multiplex PCR, and TCRdb's table has in-frame clones only and misses some. The sample lists some 200,000 clones, about 90% occurring once. The sample taken for sequencing was PBMCs or T cells enriched from blood (not recorded which). The origin of the receptors is a woman aged 18 to 35 who had recovered from COVID-19. The CDR3 runs from the conserved cysteine through the conserved F or W. A D gene is named only where the DNA matches it firmly. A clone size is listed for some rows: how often the clone was seen (once, few, many), or a class if it is expanded.

J: TRBJ1-1
V: TRBV12-3/TRBV12-4
size: NA
D: NA
DNA: TGTGCCAGCACCGCCCCGGGGAGGAGGGAAGCTTTCTTT
CDR3: CASTAPGRREAFF

J: TRBJ2-1
V: TRBV29-1
size: NA
D: NA
DNA: TGCAGCGTTGAAATCCACGCCAGGGGCTATGAGCAGTTCTTC
CDR3: CSVEIHARGYEQFF

J: TRBJ2-5
V: TRBV7-7
size: NA
D: NA
DNA: TGTGCCAGCAGCTTGACAGTTCAAGAGACCCAGTACTTC
CDR3: CASSLTVQETQYF

J: TRBJ1-6
V: TRBV5-6
size: NA
D: NA
DNA: TGTGCCAGCAGCGCGCGGCCAGCTAATTCACCCCTCCACTTT
CDR3: CASSARPANSPLHF

J: TRBJ1-2
V: TRBV18
size: NA
D: NA
DNA: TGTGCCAGCTCACCCGACATCTGGGCTAACTATGGCTACACCTTC
CDR3: CASSPDIWANYGYTF

J: TRBJ1-1
V: TRBV5-1
size: NA
D: NA
DNA: TGCGCCAGCAGCTTGCAGGGCAATCCTGAAGCTTTCTTT
CDR3: CASSLQGNPEAFF

J: TRBJ2-1
V: TRBV9
size: NA
D: TRBD1
DNA: TGTGCCAGCAGCGTAGGAGGGGGCGCGTACAATGAGCAGTTCTTC
CDR3: CASSVGGGAYNEQFF

J: TRBJ1-5
V: TRBV28
size: NA
D: TRBD1
DNA: TGTGCCAGCAGAGGCACAGGGGGCAATCAGCCCCAGCATTTT
CDR3: CASRGTGGNQPQHF

J: TRBJ1-1
V: TRBV11-1
size: NA
D: NA
DNA: TGTGCCAGCAGCTTTTCGGGAATGAACACTGAAGCTTTCTTT
CDR3: CASSFSGMNTEAFF

J: TRBJ2-1
V: TRBV6-5
size: NA
D: TRBD1
DNA: TGTGCCAGCGGTATACAGGGGGCCTACAATGAGCAGTTCTTC
CDR3: CASGIQGAYNEQFF

J: TRBJ1-3
V: TRBV6-5
size: NA
D: NA
DNA: TGTGCCAGCAGCAGGGGAGGAAACACCATATATTTT
CDR3: CASSRGGNTIYF

J: TRBJ1-2
V: TRBV28
size: NA
D: TRBD1
DNA: TGTGCCGCGGTGTCGGGACAGGGGAGTAGTCATGTGGAGGGCTACACCTTC
CDR3: CAAVSGQGSSHVEGYTF

J: TRBJ2-6
V: TRBV25-1
size: NA
D: TRBD1
DNA: TGTGCCAGCAGTGGCGACAGGGTAGACTCTGGGGCCAACGTCCTGACTTTC
CDR3: CASSGDRVDSGANVLTF

J: TRBJ2-7
V: TRBV19
size: NA
D: NA
DNA: TGTGCCAGTAGTACCGGACACCTCTCCTACGAGCAGTACTTC
CDR3: CASSTGHLSYEQYF

J: TRBJ2-3
V: TRBV27
size: NA
D: NA
DNA: TGTGCCAGCACCCCGGGGAGGCGGCCAGATACGCAGTATTTT
CDR3: CASTPGRRPDTQYF

J: TRBJ2-3
V: TRBV27
size: NA
D: TRBD2
DNA: TGTGCCAGCAGTTCTGCCCTTTCGGGGGGGGATACGCAGTATTTT
CDR3: CASSSALSGGDTQYF

J: TRBJ1-6
V: TRBV4-2
size: NA
D: TRBD1
DNA: TGTGCCAGCAGCCAGGGGCCGGGACAGAGCTCCTATAATTCACCCCTCCACTTT
CDR3: CASSQGPGQSSYNSPLHF

J: TRBJ1-5
V: TRBV2
size: NA
D: TRBD1
DNA: TGTGCCAGCAGCCTAGGGACAGGGCAGAATCAGCCCCAGCATTTT
CDR3: CASSLGTGQNQPQHF

J: TRBJ1-3
V: TRBV9
size: NA
D: NA
DNA: TGTGCCAGCAGCGCGGCACAGTCCTCTGGAAACACCATATATTTT
CDR3: CASSAAQSSGNTIYF

J: TRBJ2-1
V: TRBV11-2
size: NA
D: TRBD2
DNA: TGTGCCAGCAGCTTGGGACTAGCGGGCAATGAGCAGTTCTTC
CDR3: CASSLGLAGNEQFF

J: TRBJ1-4
V: TRBV3-1/TRBV3-2
size: NA
D: TRBD1
DNA: TGTGCCAGCAGCCAGGGGGACAGCCAAACTAATGAAAAACTGTTTTTT
CDR3: CASSQGDSQTNEKLFF

J: TRBJ1-2
V: TRBV14
size: NA
D: NA
DNA: TGTGCCAGCAGCCCCCTGGGGGGGGCGGGGTATGGCTACACCTTC
CDR3: CASSPLGGAGYGYTF

J: TRBJ2-7
V: TRBV6-1
size: NA
D: NA
DNA: TGTGCCAGCAGTGAAGCGGAGGGGACTGCCTCTTACGAGCAGTACTTC
CDR3: CASSEAEGTASYEQYF

J: TRBJ1-2
V: TRBV9
size: NA
D: TRBD1
DNA: TGTGCCAGCAGCGTTCAGACAGGGGGCTCTGATGGCTACACCTTC
CDR3: CASSVQTGGSDGYTF

J: TRBJ1-2
V: TRBV14
size: NA
D: NA
DNA: TGTGCCAGCAGCCAAGTTTCGGCGGGTGGCTACACCTTC
CDR3: CASSQVSAGGYTF

J: TRBJ1-2
V: TRBV29-1
size: NA
D: TRBD1
DNA: TGCAGCGTTGACGTACGACAGGGCGGCTATGGCTACACCTTC
CDR3: CSVDVRQGGYGYTF

J: TRBJ2-3
V: TRBV18
size: NA
D: TRBD2
DNA: TGTGCCAGCTCATCGACTAGCGGGGGGACAGATACGCAGTATTTT
CDR3: CASSSTSGGTDTQYF

J: TRBJ1-6
V: TRBV6-5
size: NA
D: NA
DNA: TGTGCCAGCAGTTACTCAAGGAGACATAATTCACCCCTCCACTTT
CDR3: CASSYSRRHNSPLHF

J: TRBJ2-3
V: TRBV6-4
size: NA
D: TRBD2
DNA: TGTGCCAGCAGTGACGGGGCGGGGGGCCGTGGAGATACGCAGTATTTT
CDR3: CASSDGAGGRGDTQYF

J: TRBJ1-6
V: TRBV2
size: once
D: TRBD1
DNA: TGTGCCAGCAGAGGGGAAGGGGACAGTTCACCCCTCCACTTT
CDR3: CASRGEGDSSPLHF

J: TRBJ1-3
V: TRBV18
size: NA
D: NA
DNA: TGTGCCAGCTCACCCCCCCAGGGTGCTGGAAACACCATATATTTT
CDR3: CASSPPQGAGNTIYF

J: TRBJ1-4
V: TRBV28
size: NA
D: NA
DNA: TGTGCCAGCAGTCTGAGGACAGTTAATGAAAAACTGTTTTTT
CDR3: CASSLRTVNEKLFF

J: TRBJ2-3
V: TRBV29-1
size: NA
D: TRBD2
DNA: TGCAGCGGGGCGGGGGGAACATTCGATACGCAGTATTTT
CDR3: CSGAGGTFDTQYF

J: TRBJ2-1
V: TRBV2
size: NA
D: NA
DNA: TGTGCCAGCCGAAGGGGGAATGGTCCCAATGAGCAGTTCTTC
CDR3: CASRRGNGPNEQFF

J: TRBJ2-1
V: TRBV6-4
size: few
D: TRBD1
DNA: TGTGCCAGCAGCCTACGAGGTACAGGGGCTATTATCTCCTACAATGAGCAGTTCTTC
CDR3: CASSLRGTGAIISYNEQFF

J: TRBJ2-1
V: TRBV7-3
size: NA
D: TRBD2
DNA: TGTGCCAGCAGCCGAACGGGCGGGGGGGCATCGGATGAGCAGTTCTTC
CDR3: CASSRTGGGASDEQFF

J: TRBJ1-5
V: TRBV6-5
size: once
D: TRBD1
DNA: TGTGCCAGCAGTAAACAGGGGGCCGGACATCAGCCCCAGCATTTT
CDR3: CASSKQGAGHQPQHF

J: TRBJ1-3
V: TRBV7-9
size: NA
D: NA
DNA: TGTGCCAGCAGCCTATACTCTGGGAGCAGAGGAAACACCATATATTTT
CDR3: CASSLYSGSRGNTIYF

J: TRBJ1-4
V: TRBV4-1
size: NA
D: NA
DNA: TGCGCCAGCAGCCAAATCGGACCAGGGGTTGAAAAACTGTTTTTT
CDR3: CASSQIGPGVEKLFF

J: TRBJ2-7
V: TRBV6-5
size: NA
D: NA
DNA: TGTGCCAGCAGTTACTCATTCAGGGCAGGCGACGAGCAGTACTTC
CDR3: CASSYSFRAGDEQYF

J: TRBJ2-1
V: TRBV30
size: once
D: TRBD2
DNA: TGTGCCTGGACGCGGGGGGCCTACAATGAGCAGTTCTTC
CDR3: CAWTRGAYNEQFF

J: TRBJ1-2
V: TRBV12-3/TRBV12-4
size: NA
D: NA
DNA: TGTGCCAGCAGTCGGGGTGCGGGAGGGGGCTACACCTTC
CDR3: CASSRGAGGGYTF